These 29 T cell receptor beta chains came from one sample sequenced in a study of T cell clonality in common variable immunodeficiency. Study-wide points: Reportedly, TCR beta sequences from common variable immunodeficiency showed fewer deletions and N-nucleotide insertions.

Antigens for these TCRs are unknown. This table comes from immunoSEQ multiplex PCR, and its TCRdb copy is limited to in-frame clones, with some not included. In total the sample includes under 40,000 clones, none of them seen once. Input material: peripheral blood mononuclear cells. These receptor sequences come from a human donor with common variable immunodeficiency.

Comment on this clone: The read falls 3 residues short of the CDR3 end, and the missing part is taken from the germline J gene. The rearrangement uses TRBV2 and TRBJ1-2; D is unclear. V lost 5 bases and J 5 bases, leaving 15 bases between the germline ends. CDR1 is SNHLY, CDR2 FYNNEI, per germline. The CDR3 is made up of 14 amino acids. CDR3 residues: CASSPVSYEYGYTF. The DNA read from the CDR3 is TGTGCCAGCAGTCCAGTCTCTTACGAATATGGC.

About this clone: The read ends 3 residues shy of where the CDR3 ends; the end is completed using the germline J gene. This rearrangement joins TRBV19 to TRBJ2-1; 9 positions agree with TRBD1. This CDR3 is 15 amino acids long. Per the germline V gene, CDR1 is LNHDA and CDR2 is SQIVND (reference sequence). The V gene end was trimmed by 11 bases and the J gene end by 8 bases; junction bases not matched to a gene: 16. CDR3: CAYPFGTGRFYEQFF. The part of the CDR3 DNA that was read is TGTGCCTATCCCTTTGGGACAGGGAGGTTCTATGAG.

This clone was counted a few times. Read sequence stops 3 residues before the CDR3 end, and the germline J gene provides the missing end. The sample holds other DNA sequences that translate to the same CDR3. The V gene is TRBV18, the J gene TRBJ1-5; 7 bases map to TRBD1. The CDR3 covers 17 residues. V shed 3 bases, J shed 7 bases, and the junction held 15 bases outside the gene matches. CDR1 and CDR2 (germline): KGHSH, LQKENI. This CDR3 is CASSPTRTLTGEQPQHF. The sequenced part of the CDR3 DNA is TGTGCCAGCTCACCTACTCGAACACTTACAGGGGAACAGCCC.

This clone came up many times. The read terminates 3 residues before the CDR3 end, so the remaining end is supplied by the germline J gene. V gene TRBV7-3 combines with J gene TRBJ2-7; TRBD2 agrees at 8 bases. V shed 1 base, J shed 1 base, and the junction held 3 bases outside the gene matches. The CDR3 runs to 15 residues. Germline V lookup: CDR1 SGHTA, CDR2 FQGTGA. The sequenced part of the CDR3 DNA is TGTGCCAGCAGCTTAATTAGCGGGGCGTCCTACGAG. Amino acids: CASSLISGASYE. The CDR3 as a whole reads CASSLISGASYEQYF. Drawing the rest from reference TRBV7-3 and TRBJ2-7, the complete variable domain is GAGVSQTPSNKVTEKGKYVELRCDPISGHTALYWYRQSLGQGPEFLIYFQGTGAADDSGLPNDRFFAVRPEGSVSTLKIQRTERGDSAVYLCASSLISGASYEQYFGPGTRLTVT.

In regard to this clone: The read comes to an end 3 residues before the CDR3 does, leaving the germline J gene to fill in the end. V usage is TRBV19 and J usage is TRBJ2-3, with 8 positions matching TRBD1. The CDR3 has 15 amino acids. From germline, CDR1 is LNHDA and CDR2 SQIVND (reference sequence). J was trimmed by 3 bases and V by 6 bases; bases with no gene match: 8. The part of the CDR3 DNA that was read is TGTGCCAGTAGCCCTCTCGGACAGGGAACAGATACG. Translation: CASSPLGQGTDT. The entire CDR3 is CASSPLGQGTDTQYF.

The sample holds many counts of this clone. The CDR3 extends 3 residues past the end of the read, so its final part is completed from the germline J gene. This chain uses TRBV5-1 with TRBJ1-2; 9 bases fit TRBD1. The CDR3 has 14 residues. After removal of 4 bases from V and 7 bases from J, the junction contained 8 bases not matched to a gene. Germline assignment: CDR1 SGHRS and CDR2 YFSETQ. Incomplete CDR3 DNA: TGCGCCAGCAGCATGAACAGGGGGCTGGGTGGC. Translating gives CASSMNRGLGG. The CDR3 in its entirety is CASSMNRGLGGYTF.

This clone was counted many times. The CDR3 end is not reached by the read, which stops 3 residues before it; the germline J gene fills it in. The chain joins TRBV20-1 to TRBJ2-7; D is perhaps TRBD1 (5 bases). CDR3 length: 14 residues. Germline-derived CDR1 and CDR2 are DFQATT and SNEGSKA (reference sequence). The V end was cut by 1 base, the J end by 2 bases, with 12 bases between. The CDR3 bases that were read are TGCAGTGCTAGAGTGGCCCAGACAGCCTACGAG. Translating it yields CSARVAQTAYE. The entire CDR3 is CSARVAQTAYEQYF.

As regards this clone: The CDR3 goes on 3 residues after the read ends, and that part is filled in from the germline J gene. The rearrangement uses TRBV30 and TRBJ2-1, with 8 bases aligning to TRBD2. CDR3 length: 15 amino acids. J lost 9 bases, V lost 5 bases, and 15 bases had no gene match. CDR1 is GTSNPN and CDR2 is SVGIG in the germline V gene (reference sequence). CDR3 DNA (partial): TGTGCCTGGTCCCCGGCGGGGGGCACTTTTGTTGAG. Its protein is CAWSPAGGTFVE. The full CDR3 reads CAWSPAGGTFVEQFF.

In the case of this clone: The read terminates 3 residues ahead of where the CDR3 ends, so the germline J gene completes it. The chain links TRBV19 to TRBJ1-5, with 9 bases that match TRBD1. The CDR3 is 13 amino acids. Germline V gives CDR1 LNHDA, CDR2 SQIVND (reference sequence). This CDR3 is CASSDRGIGPQHF. The part of the CDR3 DNA that was read is TGTGCCAGTAGTGACAGGGGGATAGGACCC.

The sample holds a few counts of this clone. The read ends 3 residues early relative to the CDR3; the germline J gene fills the gap. This chain connects TRBV19 to TRBJ2-2; TRBD2 matches at 12 bases. Germline values: CDR1 LNHDA, CDR2 SQIVND (reference sequence). After removal of 6 bases from V and 4 bases from J, the junction contained 9 bases not matched to a gene. The CDR3 has 17 residues. The CDR3 protein is CASSPGLAGISTGELFF. The sequenced CDR3 bases are TGTGCCAGTAGCCCAGGACTAGCGGGGATTTCCACCGGGGAG.

Remarks on this clone: The read comes to an end 3 residues before the CDR3 does, leaving the germline J gene to fill in the end. The chain combines TRBV18 with TRBJ1-2; D is unresolved. Trimming shortened V by 3 bases and J by 3 bases, and 8 bases separated the two germline ends. The CDR3 has 13 amino acids. Per germline, CDR1 KGHSH and CDR2 LQKENI. The CDR3 here is CASSPARDYGYTF. The sequenced CDR3 bases are TGTGCCAGCTCACCTGCTCGGGACTATGGC.

This clone was picked up a small number of times. The CDR3 loop reads CASSSPQAGYNEQFF. Incomplete CDR3 DNA: TGTGCCAGCAGCTCACCCCAAGCAGGCTACAATGAG. The rearrangement links TRBV5-5 to TRBJ2-1; D is unresolved. Read data end 3 residues before the CDR3 end; the end is taken from the germline J gene. Germline lookup yields CDR1 SGHKS and CDR2 YYEKEE (reference sequence). The germline V and J ends were trimmed by 3 bases and 3 bases, with 13 bases remaining between them. The CDR3 has 15 residues.

This clone has just a few counts. The read comes to an end 3 residues before the CDR3 does, leaving the germline J gene to fill in the end. This rearrangement joins TRBV19 to TRBJ1-6; the match to TRBD1 covers 10 bases. Trimming cost V 3 bases and J 10 bases; bases outside gene matches: 9. CDR1 is LNHDA, CDR2 SQIVND, per germline (reference sequence). The CDR3 sequence is 16 residues long. The CDR3 bases that were read are TGTGCCAGTAGTATGGGGACAGGGGTTAGTAACTCACCC. This sequence encodes CASSMGTGVSNSP. The CDR3 reads in full as CASSMGTGVSNSPLHF.

This clone is labeled as medium-sized. The read is 3 residues too short to cover the CDR3 end, so that end is filled in from the germline J gene. This chain joins TRBV7-8 and TRBJ2-1, with 14 bases identical to TRBD2. The length of the CDR3 is 17 residues. The V gene's germline CDR1 is SGHVS and CDR2 FQNEAQ. V gave up 5 bases and J gave up 7 bases; unmatched junction bases: 10. CDR3 loop: CASSRRTSGGRANEQFF. Incomplete CDR3 DNA: TGTGCCAGCAGCCGCAGGACTAGCGGGGGGAGGGCGAATGAG.

This clone was observed a handful of times. The read comes to an end 3 residues before the CDR3 does, leaving the germline J gene to fill in the end. V usage is TRBV7-9 and J usage is TRBJ1-1, with D possibly TRBD1 on 5 matching bases. The CDR3 runs to 13 residues. V shed 5 bases and J shed 3 bases, with 10 bases lying between them. Per germline, CDR1 SEHNR and CDR2 FQNEAQ (reference sequence). The CDR3 region is CASSQTDHTEAFF. The sequenced CDR3 bases are TGTGCCAGCAGCCAGACAGACCACACTGAA.

At least ten counts were recorded for this clone. Read data end 3 residues before the CDR3 end; the end is taken from the germline J gene. The V gene is TRBV19, the J gene TRBJ2-7, with 10 positions matching TRBD1. V gave up 5 bases and J gave up 0 bases; unmatched junction bases: 10. Germline V lookup: CDR1 LNHDA, CDR2 SQIVND (reference sequence). CDR3 length equals 17 residues. The DNA read from the CDR3 is TGTGCCAGTAGTCCTTGGACAGGGGGAGGGGGCTCCTACGAG. It yields the protein CASSPWTGGGGSYE. The CDR3 in full is CASSPWTGGGGSYEQYF.

This clone occurred many times. The observed sequence ends 3 residues before the CDR3 terminus, with the missing tail filled in from the germline J gene. The J gene is TRBJ2-7, the V gene TRBV29-1, with TRBD2 matching 7 bases. Trimming at V came to 7 bases and at J to 5 bases, leaving 11 bases not matched to a gene. The CDR3 is 13 residues long. Looked up from germline, CDR1 is SQVTM and CDR2 is ANQGSEA. CDR3 protein: CSAPGDSGDEQYF. The part of the CDR3 DNA that was read is TGCAGCGCCCCTGGTGACAGCGGGGACGAG.

In this sample, this clone turned up a few times. The read finishes 3 residues shy of the CDR3 end, and the germline J gene is used to complete it. The chain combines TRBV19 with TRBJ1-6, with D possibly TRBD1 on 5 matching bases. V lost 3 bases and J lost 9, with 15 bases in between. This CDR3 region has 15 residues. Germline V gives CDR1 LNHDA, CDR2 SQIVND (reference sequence). The CDR3 reads CASSIIAPGGSPLHF. The covered CDR3 bases are TGTGCCAGTAGTATTATCGCCCCCGGGGGTTCACCC.

At least ten counts were recorded for this clone. The sequence runs out 3 residues before the end of the CDR3; the remainder is reconstructed from the germline J gene. V and J are TRBV30 and TRBJ2-5, with 9 bases matching TRBD1. CDR1 and CDR2 (germline): GTSNPN, SVGIG (reference sequence). This CDR3 contains 14 residues. After removal of 2 bases from V and 3 bases from J, the junction contained 4 bases not matched to a gene. CDR3 sequence: CAWSTTGGEETQYF. The part of the CDR3 DNA that was read is TGTGCCTGGAGTACCACAGGGGGCGAAGAGACC. The variable domain in full, with the rest retrieved from reference TRBV30 and TRBJ2-5, is SQTIHQWPATLVQPVGSPLSLECTVEGTSNPNLYWYRQAAGRGLQLLFYSVGIGQISSEVPQNLSASRPQDRQFILSSKKLLLSDSGFYLCAWSTTGGEETQYFGPGTRLLVL.

A few counts support this clone. Coverage ceases 3 residues before the CDR3 finishes, and the germline J gene fills in the end. The gene calls are TRBV19 and TRBJ2-3; 9 nucleotides agree with TRBD2. V shed 9 bases and J 4 bases; nucleotides not matched to a gene: 17. Germline lookup yields CDR1 LNHDA and CDR2 SQIVND (reference sequence). The CDR3 has 17 residues. The CDR3 reads CASLSGVSGGPPDTQYF. The sequenced CDR3 bases are TGTGCCAGCCTCTCGGGGGTCAGCGGGGGGCCTCCAGATACG.

This clone was observed at least ten times. The read ends 3 residues early relative to the CDR3; the germline J gene fills the gap. The chain couples TRBV30 to TRBJ1-1; D is uncertain. Germline V gene lookup returns CDR1 GTSNPN and CDR2 SVGIG (reference sequence). The V gene lost 2 bases and the J gene lost 3 bases, with 16 bases spanning the gap. This CDR3 is built from 15 residues. The sequenced CDR3 bases are TGTGCCTGGAGTAGTCCCCAGAGAATGGACACTGAA. It is translated as CAWSSPQRMDTE. Given in full, the CDR3 is CAWSSPQRMDTEAFF.

This clone was seen a handful of times. With the read ending 3 residues before the CDR3 end, the germline J gene is used to fill in that end. This rearrangement joins TRBV19 to TRBJ2-3, with 7 bases aligning to TRBD1. The junction had 15 bases not matched to a gene; V was cut back by 7 bases and J by 5 bases. The CDR3 is 16 amino acids. From germline, CDR1 is LNHDA and CDR2 SQIVND (reference sequence). The CDR3 reads CASTLQGTLRVDTQYF. The sequenced part of the CDR3 DNA is TGTGCCAGTACCCTACAGGGGACCCTCCGGGTAGATACG.

A note on this clone: The CDR3 end falls 3 residues outside the read, so it is completed with the germline J gene. The rearrangement links TRBV13 to TRBJ2-7; 9 bases line up with TRBD1. Trimming at V came to 8 bases and at J to 0 bases, leaving 8 bases not matched to a gene. CDR3 length equals 15 residues. Looked up from germline, CDR1 is PRHDT and CDR2 is FYEKMQ (reference sequence). CDR3 DNA (partial): TGTGCCAGCGAGGACAGGGGTCAGCTCTCCTACGAG. Translating gives CASEDRGQLSYE. The whole CDR3 is CASEDRGQLSYEQYF.

For this clone: The read comes to an end 3 residues before the CDR3 does, leaving the germline J gene to fill in the end. J is TRBJ1-2 and V is TRBV19, with TRBD1 matching 10 bases. The CDR3 consists of 15 residues. The V gene's germline CDR1 is LNHDA and CDR2 SQIVND (reference sequence). The CDR3 sequence is CASGHYRDRGFGYTF. The sequenced CDR3 bases are TGTGCCAGTGGGCATTACCGGGACAGGGGATTCGGC. The full variable domain, completed using reference TRBV19 and TRBJ1-2, is DGGITQSPKYLFRKEGQNVTLSCEQNLNHDAMYWYRQDPGQGLRLIYYSQIVNDFQKGDIAEGYSVSREKKESFPLTVTSAQKNPTAFYLCASGHYRDRGFGYTFGSGTRLTVV.

Many counts were recorded for this clone. The read finishes 3 residues shy of the CDR3 end, and the germline J gene is used to complete it. This chain links TRBV29-1 with TRBJ2-7; TRBD2 aligns across 16 bases. Germline assignment: CDR1 SQVTM and CDR2 ANQGSEA. The trim removed 4 bases at V and 4 bases at J, leaving 19 bases unmatched. CDR3 size: 20 residues. This CDR3 reads CSVGPSPGLAGGPNSYEQYF. The sequenced CDR3 bases are TGCAGCGTTGGCCCTTCCCCGGGACTAGCGGGGGGGCCAAACAGTTACGAG.

This clone came up a few times. The CDR3 goes on 3 residues after the read ends, and that part is filled in from the germline J gene. The chain carries TRBV30 and TRBJ1-1, with 7 bases identical to TRBD1. The CDR3 covers 16 residues. After removal of 4 bases from V and 0 bases from J, the junction contained 11 bases not matched to a gene. CDR1 GTSNPN and CDR2 SVGIG come from the germline V gene (reference sequence). The CDR3 loop reads CAWKKGVTGVNTEAFF. CDR3 DNA, as far as it was read: TGTGCCTGGAAAAAGGGGGTCACAGGGGTGAACACTGAA.

Concerning this clone: Sequencing ends 3 residues short of the CDR3 end; the germline J gene provides the rest. This chain uses TRBV7-9 with TRBJ2-7; a weak D match, TRBD1 (6 bases). Germline loops: CDR1 SEHNR, CDR2 FQNEAQ (reference sequence). This CDR3 is built from 13 residues. The V gene lost 2 bases and the J gene lost 6 bases, with 11 bases spanning the gap. The DNA read from the CDR3 is TGTGCCAGCAGCTTAAGGACAGACCTCGAG. Amino acids: CASSLRTDLE. The CDR3 as a whole reads CASSLRTDLEQYF.

This clone was counted many times. Sequencing ends 3 residues short of the CDR3 end; the germline J gene provides the rest. The chain has TRBV30 and TRBJ1-1; weak D call: TRBD1 (6 bases). Germline V gene sequence: CDR1 GTSNPN, CDR2 SVGIG (reference sequence). CDR3 length: 13 residues. V dropped 1 base and J dropped 3 bases, with 9 bases sitting between them. The DNA read from the CDR3 is TGTGCCTGGAGTGGACAGGATTACACTGAA. It is translated as CAWSGQDYTE. The whole CDR3 protein is CAWSGQDYTEAFF.

This clone was observed at least ten times. The missing CDR3 end, 3 residues past where the read stops, is filled in from the germline J gene. The rearrangement joins TRBV20-1 to TRBJ2-3; 10 bases align to TRBD1. This CDR3 is 16 amino acids long. With V trimmed by 5 bases and J by 2 bases, 10 bases remained unmatched. Per the germline V gene, CDR1 is DFQATT and CDR2 is SNEGSKA (reference sequence). The part of the CDR3 DNA that was read is TGCAGTGCTCAAACTTGGGACAGGGGAATCACAGATACG. Its protein is CSAQTWDRGITDT. The full CDR3 is CSAQTWDRGITDTQYF.